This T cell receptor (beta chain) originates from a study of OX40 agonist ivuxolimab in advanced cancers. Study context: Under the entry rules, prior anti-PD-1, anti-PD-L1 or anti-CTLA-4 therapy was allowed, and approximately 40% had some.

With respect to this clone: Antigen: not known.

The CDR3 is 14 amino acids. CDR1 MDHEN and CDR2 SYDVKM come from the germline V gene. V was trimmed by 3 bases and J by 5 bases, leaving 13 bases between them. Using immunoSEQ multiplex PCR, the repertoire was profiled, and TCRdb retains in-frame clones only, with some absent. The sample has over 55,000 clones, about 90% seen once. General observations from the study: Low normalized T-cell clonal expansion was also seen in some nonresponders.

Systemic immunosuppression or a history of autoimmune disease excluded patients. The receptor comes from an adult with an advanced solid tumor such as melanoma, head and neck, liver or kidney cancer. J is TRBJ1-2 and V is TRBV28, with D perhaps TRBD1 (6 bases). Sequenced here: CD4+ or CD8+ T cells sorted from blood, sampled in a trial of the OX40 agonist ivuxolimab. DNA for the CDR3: TGTGCCAGCAGTTTCCGGGGGCTTAGATATGGCTACACCTTC. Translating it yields CASSFRGLRYGYTF.